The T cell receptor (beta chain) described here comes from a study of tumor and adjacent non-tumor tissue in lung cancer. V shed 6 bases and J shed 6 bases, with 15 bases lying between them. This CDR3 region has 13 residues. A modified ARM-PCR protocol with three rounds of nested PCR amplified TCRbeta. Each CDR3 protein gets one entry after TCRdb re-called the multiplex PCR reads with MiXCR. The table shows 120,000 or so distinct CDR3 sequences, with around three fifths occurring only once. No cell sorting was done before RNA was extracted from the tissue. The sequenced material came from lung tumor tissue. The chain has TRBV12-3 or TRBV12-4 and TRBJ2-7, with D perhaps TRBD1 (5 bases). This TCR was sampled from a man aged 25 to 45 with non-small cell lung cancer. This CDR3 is CASSQDTTGEQYF. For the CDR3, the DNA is TGTGCCAGCAGCCAGGACACCACGGGCGAGCAGTACTTC.